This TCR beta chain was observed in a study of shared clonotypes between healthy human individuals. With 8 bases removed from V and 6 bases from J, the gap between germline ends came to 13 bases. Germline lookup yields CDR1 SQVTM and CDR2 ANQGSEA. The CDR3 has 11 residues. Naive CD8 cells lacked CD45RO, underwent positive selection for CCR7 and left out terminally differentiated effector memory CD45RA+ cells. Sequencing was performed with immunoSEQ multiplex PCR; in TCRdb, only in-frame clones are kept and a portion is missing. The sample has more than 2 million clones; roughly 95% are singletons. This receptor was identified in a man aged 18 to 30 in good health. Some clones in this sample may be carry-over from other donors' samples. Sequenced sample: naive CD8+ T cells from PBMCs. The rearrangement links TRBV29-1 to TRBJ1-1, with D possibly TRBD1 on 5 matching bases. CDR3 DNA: TGCAGCATTGGGAGGGACGCTGAAGCTTTCTTT. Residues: CSIGRDAEAFF.